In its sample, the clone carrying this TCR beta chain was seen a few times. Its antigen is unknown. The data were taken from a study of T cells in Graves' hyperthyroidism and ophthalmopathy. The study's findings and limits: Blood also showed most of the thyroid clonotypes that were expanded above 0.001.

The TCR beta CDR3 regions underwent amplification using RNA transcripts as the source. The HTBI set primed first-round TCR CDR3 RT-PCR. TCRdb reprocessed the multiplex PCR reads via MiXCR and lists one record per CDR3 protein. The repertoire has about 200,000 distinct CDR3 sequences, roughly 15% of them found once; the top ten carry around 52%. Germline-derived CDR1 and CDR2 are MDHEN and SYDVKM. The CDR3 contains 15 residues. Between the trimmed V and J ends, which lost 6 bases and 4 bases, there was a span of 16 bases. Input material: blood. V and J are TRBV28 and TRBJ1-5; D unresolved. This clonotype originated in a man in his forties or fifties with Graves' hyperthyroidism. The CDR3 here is CASRGWGEPNQPQHF. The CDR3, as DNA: TGTGCCAGCAGGGGTTGGGGAGAACCGAATCAGCCCCAGCATTTT.